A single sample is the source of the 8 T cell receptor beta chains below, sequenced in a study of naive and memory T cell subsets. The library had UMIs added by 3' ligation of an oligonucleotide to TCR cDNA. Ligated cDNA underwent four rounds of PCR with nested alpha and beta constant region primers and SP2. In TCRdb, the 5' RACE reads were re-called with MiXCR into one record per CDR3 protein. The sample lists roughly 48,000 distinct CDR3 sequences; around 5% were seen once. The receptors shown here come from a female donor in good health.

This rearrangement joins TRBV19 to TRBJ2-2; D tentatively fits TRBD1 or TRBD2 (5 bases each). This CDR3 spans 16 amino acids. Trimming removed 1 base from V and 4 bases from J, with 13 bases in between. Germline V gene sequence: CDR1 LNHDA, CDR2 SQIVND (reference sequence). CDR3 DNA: TGTGCCAGTAGTATAGGTGCGGGTGGGGGCACCGGGGAGCTGTTTTTT. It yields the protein CASSIGAGGGTGELFF.

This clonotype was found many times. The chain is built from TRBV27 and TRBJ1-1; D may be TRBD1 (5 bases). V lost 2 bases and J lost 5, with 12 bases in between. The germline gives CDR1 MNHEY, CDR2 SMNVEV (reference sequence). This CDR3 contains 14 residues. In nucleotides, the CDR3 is TGTGCCAGCAGTTTACGGTCGGGGGGAACTGAAGCTTTCTTT. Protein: CASSLRSGGTEAFF.

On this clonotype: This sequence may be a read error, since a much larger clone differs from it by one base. CDR3 in amino acids: CSVKFGKGTHYEQYF. CDR3 nucleotide sequence: TGCAGCGTTAAATTTGGGAAGGGGACCCACTACGAGCAGTACTTC. This chain connects TRBV29-1 to TRBJ2-7; perhaps D is TRBD1 or TRBD2 (5 bases each). V was pared by 5 bases and J by 3 bases, with 20 bases between. Per the germline V gene, CDR1 is SQVTM and CDR2 is ANQGSEA. The CDR3 is 15 amino acids.

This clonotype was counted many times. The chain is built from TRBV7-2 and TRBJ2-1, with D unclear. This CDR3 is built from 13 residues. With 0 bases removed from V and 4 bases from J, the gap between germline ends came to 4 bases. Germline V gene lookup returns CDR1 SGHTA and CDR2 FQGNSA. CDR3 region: CASSLALYNEQFF. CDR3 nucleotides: TGTGCCAGCAGCTTAGCGCTTTACAATGAGCAGTTCTTC.

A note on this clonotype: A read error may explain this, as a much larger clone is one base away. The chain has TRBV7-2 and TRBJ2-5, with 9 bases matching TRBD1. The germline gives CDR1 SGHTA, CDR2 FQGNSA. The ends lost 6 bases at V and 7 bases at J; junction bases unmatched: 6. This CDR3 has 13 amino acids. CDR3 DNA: TGTGCCAGCAGACAGGGGGCGGTGGGGACCCAGTACTTC. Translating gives CASRQGAVGTQYF. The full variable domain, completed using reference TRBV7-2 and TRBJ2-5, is GAGVSQSPSNKVTEKGKDVELRCDPISGHTALYWYRQSLGQGLEFLIYFQGNSAPDKSGLPSDRFSAERTGGSVSTLTIQRTQQEDSAVYLCASRQGAVGTQYFGPGTRLLVL.

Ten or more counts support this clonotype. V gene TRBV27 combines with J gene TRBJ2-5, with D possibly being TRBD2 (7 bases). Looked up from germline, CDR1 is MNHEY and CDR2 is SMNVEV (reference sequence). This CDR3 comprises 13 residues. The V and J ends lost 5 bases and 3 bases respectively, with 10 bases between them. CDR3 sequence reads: CASSRGGEETQYF. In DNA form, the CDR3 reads TGTGCCAGCAGTAGGGGGGGCGAAGAGACCCAGTACTTC.

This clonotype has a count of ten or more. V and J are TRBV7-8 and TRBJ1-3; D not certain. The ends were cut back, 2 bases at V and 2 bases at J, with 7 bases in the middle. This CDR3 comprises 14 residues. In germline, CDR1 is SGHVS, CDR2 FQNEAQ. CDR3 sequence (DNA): TGTGCCAGCAGCTTATCGAATACTGGAAACACCATATATTTT. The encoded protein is CASSLSNTGNTIYF. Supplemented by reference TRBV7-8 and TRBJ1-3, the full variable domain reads GAGVSQSPRYKVAKRGQDVALRCDPISGHVSLFWYQQALGQGPEFLTYFQNEAQLDKSGLPSDRFFAERPEGSVSTLKIQRTQQEDSAVYLCASSLSNTGNTIYFGEGSWLTVV.

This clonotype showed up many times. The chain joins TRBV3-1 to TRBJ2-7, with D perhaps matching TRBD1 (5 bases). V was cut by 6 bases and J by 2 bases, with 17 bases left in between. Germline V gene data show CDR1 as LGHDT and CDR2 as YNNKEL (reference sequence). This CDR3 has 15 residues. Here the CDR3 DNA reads TGTGCCAGCAGGTCGACAGTCAGCCGCCCCTACGAGCAGTACTTC. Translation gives CASRSTVSRPYEQYF.